A selection of T cell receptor beta chains follows, all from one sample in a study of T cell clones after liver transplantation. The data were produced by immunoSEQ multiplex PCR, yet TCRdb's version contains in-frame clones alone and is incomplete. The sample yields 72,000 or so clones, less than 90% seen once. Sequenced material: CD4+ T cells from blood, taken at the 22-month timepoint. These receptors came from a human patient who received a liver transplant. Some of these T cells may belong to the graft donor. CDR3s include the opening cysteine and the closing phenylalanine or tryptophan. Fields, in order: clone size, V gene, J gene, D gene, CDR3 DNA, CDR3 protein. D genes are given only for firm matches. Some rows have no size entry. The others give once, few or many, or a class for an expanded clone.

>NA|TRBV5-1|TRBJ1-2|NA
TGCGCCAGCAGCTTGGACCAGCCCTCGAGGTATGGCTACACCTTC
CASSLDQPSRYGYTF
>NA|TRBV5-6|TRBJ2-3|TRBD2
TGTGCCAGCACCTACGGGACTAGAGATGATACGCAGTATTTT
CASTYGTRDDTQYF
>NA|TRBV7-9|TRBJ1-3|NA
TGTGCCAGCAGCGACCAGGGGTCTGGAAACACCATATATTTT
CASSDQGSGNTIYF
>NA|TRBV19|TRBJ2-3|TRBD2
TGTGCCAGTAATCCTAGCGGGGGCACAGATACGCAGTATTTT
CASNPSGGTDTQYF
>NA|TRBV25-1|TRBJ1-4|NA
TGTGCCAGCAGTGACCCTACAGGTGCAACTAATGAAAAACTGTTTTTT
CASSDPTGATNEKLFF
>NA|TRBV19|TRBJ2-6|NA
TGTGCCAGTAGTATAGGACAGGCTGGGGCCAACGTCCTGACTTTC
CASSIGQAGANVLTF
>NA|TRBV11-3|TRBJ2-5|NA
TGTGCCAGCAGCTTAACATTCCAAGAGACCCAGTACTTC
CASSLTFQETQYF
>NA|TRBV5-1|TRBJ2-3|TRBD2
TGCGCCAGCAGCTTAGGGACTAGCGTCACAGATACGCAGTATTTT
CASSLGTSVTDTQYF
>once|TRBV6-5|TRBJ2-7|NA
TGTGCCAGCAGTTACTCCGGGACCCGTGGCGAGCAGTACTTC
CASSYSGTRGEQYF
>NA|TRBV19|TRBJ2-1|NA
TGTGCCACCACGGGAACAGCTCCTTACAATGAGCAGTTCTTC
CATTGTAPYNEQFF
>NA|TRBV9|TRBJ2-1|NA
TGTGCCAGCAGCGACAGAGGTCGGAGGGGGCAGACCTACAATGAGCAGTTCTTC
CASSDRGRRGQTYNEQFF
>NA|TRBV7-3|TRBJ2-1|TRBD2
TGTGCCAGCAGCTTGGGACTAGCGGACAATGAGCAGTTCTTC
CASSLGLADNEQFF
>NA|TRBV19|TRBJ2-1|NA
TGTGCCAGTAGTATAGTCCCAGGCGGTGAGCAGTTCTTC
CASSIVPGGEQFF
>NA|TRBV4-1|TRBJ1-1|TRBD1
TGCGCCAGCAGCCAATTAACAGGGGTTATGGCTGAAGCTTTCTTT
CASSQLTGVMAEAFF
>NA|TRBV7-9|TRBJ2-5|NA
TGTGCCAGCAGCTCTCCAGTTTTGTCGGAGCAAGAGACCCAGTACTTC
CASSSPVLSEQETQYF
>NA|TRBV30|TRBJ2-1|TRBD2
TGTGCCTGGAGTGATAGCGGGGTCTACAATGAGCAGTTCTTC
CAWSDSGVYNEQFF
>NA|TRBV6-5|TRBJ2-7|TRBD2
TGTGCCAGCAGCAGACTAGCGGGGGGGCCGGGGGAGCAGTACTTC
CASSRLAGGPGEQYF
>NA|TRBV2|TRBJ2-5|TRBD1
TGTGCCAGCAGTGGGCGGACAGGGTACCAAGAGACCCAGTACTTC
CASSGRTGYQETQYF
>NA|TRBV2|TRBJ2-2|NA
TGTGCCAGCAGCTTAGACACCGGGGAGCTGTTTTTT
CASSLDTGELFF
>NA|TRBV10-3|TRBJ2-7|NA
TGTGCCATCAGTGGGGTCAATTCCTACGAGCAGTACTTC
CAISGVNSYEQYF
>NA|TRBV9|TRBJ2-5|NA
TGTGCCAGCAGCGCCCACAGCGGACAAGAGACCCAGTACTTC
CASSAHSGQETQYF
>NA|TRBV20-1|TRBJ2-5|NA
TGCAGTGCTACCGGGGAAGAGACCCAGTACTTC
CSATGEETQYF
>NA|TRBV28|TRBJ1-5|NA
TGTGCCAGCAGTTTAGGGAGAGGGCGGCAGCCCCAGCATTTT
CASSLGRGRQPQHF
>NA|TRBV19|TRBJ2-5|NA
TGTGCCAGTAGTGTACGGTATCAAGAGACCCAGTACTTC
CASSVRYQETQYF
>NA|TRBV6-1|TRBJ1-4|NA
TGTGCCAGCAGTTTGGGGAACAGGATCTGGGAAAAACTGTTTTTT
CASSLGNRIWEKLFF
>NA|TRBV19|TRBJ1-2|TRBD1
TGTGCCAGTAGTCCTCTCTCGGGACAGGGGTATGGCTACACCTTC
CASSPLSGQGYGYTF
>NA|TRBV4-1|TRBJ2-7|TRBD1
TGCGCCAGCAGCCATTTTGACAGGGGGCAAGGCGAGCAGTACTTC
CASSHFDRGQGEQYF
>NA|TRBV9|TRBJ2-1|TRBD2
TGTGCCAGCAGCCCCAGCGGGGGGGCCTACAATGAGCAGTTCTTC
CASSPSGGAYNEQFF
>NA|TRBV5-1|TRBJ1-1|TRBD1
TGCGCCAGCAGCGATTACAGGGGGCACACTGAAGCTTTCTTT
CASSDYRGHTEAFF
>NA|TRBV27|TRBJ1-5|NA
TGTGCCAGCAGCCAGGGGAGGAATCAGCCCCAGCATTTT
CASSQGRNQPQHF
>NA|TRBV7-2|TRBJ1-1|NA
TGTGCCAGCAGCCGACAGGTTAACACTGAAGCTTTCTTT
CASSRQVNTEAFF
>NA|TRBV6-5|TRBJ1-2|TRBD1
TGTGCCACGAGGGACAGGGTTAGGGCCTACACCTTC
CATRDRVRAYTF
>NA|TRBV7-2|TRBJ1-2|TRBD1
TGTGCCAGCAGCTTAGGGACAGGGGGTCTTGACACCTTC
CASSLGTGGLDTF
>NA|TRBV6-1|TRBJ1-2|NA
TGTGCCAGTGGGATGGAGACTAACTATGGCTACACCTTC
CASGMETNYGYTF
>NA|TRBV29-1|TRBJ1-1|NA
TGCAGCGTTGAAGGGGGGGTGGGCACTGAAGCTTTCTTT
CSVEGGVGTEAFF
>NA|TRBV30|TRBJ1-1|NA
TGTGCCTGGAGTGTCAGGGGCGACCGGGAAGCTTTCTTT
CAWSVRGDREAFF
>NA|TRBV6-1|TRBJ2-3|NA
TGTGCCAGCAGTGGACCACCTCCCACAGATACGCAGTATTTT
CASSGPPPTDTQYF
>NA|TRBV7-2|TRBJ2-5|NA
TGTGCCAGCACCCCGGCCCCCGCAGAGACCCAGTACTTC
CASTPAPAETQYF
>once|TRBV4-2|TRBJ1-5|TRBD1
TGTGCCAGCAGCCCCCGGGACAGGGGGGGATGGCCCCAGCATTTT
CASSPRDRGGWPQHF